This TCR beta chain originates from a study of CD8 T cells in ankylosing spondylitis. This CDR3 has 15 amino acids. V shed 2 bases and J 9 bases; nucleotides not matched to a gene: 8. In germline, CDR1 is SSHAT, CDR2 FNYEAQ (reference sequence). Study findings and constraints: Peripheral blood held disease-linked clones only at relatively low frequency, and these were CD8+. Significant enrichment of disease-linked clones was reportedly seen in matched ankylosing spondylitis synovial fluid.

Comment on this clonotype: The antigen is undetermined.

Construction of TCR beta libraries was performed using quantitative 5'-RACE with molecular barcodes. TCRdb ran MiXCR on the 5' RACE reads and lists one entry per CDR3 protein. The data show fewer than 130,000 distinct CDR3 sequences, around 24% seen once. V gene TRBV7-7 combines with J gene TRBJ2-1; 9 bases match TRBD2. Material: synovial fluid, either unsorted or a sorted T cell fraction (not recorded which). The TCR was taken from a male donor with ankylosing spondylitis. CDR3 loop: CASSLFASGTVEQFF. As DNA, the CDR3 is TGTGCCAGCAGCTTATTTGCTAGCGGGACGGTTGAGCAGTTCTTC.